A few counts support the clone carrying this T cell receptor (beta chain). What it recognizes is unknown. Mismatch repair deficiency was confirmed in all patients, by PCR or immunohistochemistry. Trimming took off 0 bases at V and 2 bases at J, with 14 bases between the two ends. CDR1 is MNHEY, CDR2 SVGAGI, per germline. CDR3 size: 16 residues. This entry is derived from a study of PD-1 blockade in mismatch repair-deficient tumors. Repertoires were generated with immunoSEQ multiplex PCR, while TCRdb's copy carries only in-frame clones and drops some. The sample consists of 25,000 to 30,000 clones, roughly 83% of them appearing once. Findings and limits, study-wide: After pembrolizumab, tumor-resident clones rose rapidly, then generally contracted before radiologic responses.

The TCR was taken from an adult with mismatch repair-deficient cancer. The material sequenced was PBMCs, taken before pembrolizumab treatment. The chain uses TRBV6-5 and TRBJ2-7, with TRBD2 as a possible D gene (6 bases). CDR3 in amino acids: CASSYSRVWGAYEQYF. The CDR3, as DNA: TGTGCCAGCAGTTACTCGAGGGTGTGGGGGGCCTACGAGCAGTACTTC.